This TCR beta chain appears in the sequencing data of a study of blood T cells in healthy people across ages. Study-wide findings and caveats: Since the PBMCs were unsorted, naive and antigen-experienced cells could not be conclusively compared.

V was pared by 3 bases and J by 1 base, with 13 bases between. Germline-derived CDR1 and CDR2 are MNHEY and SMNVEV (reference sequence). The CDR3 sequence is 15 residues long. Each sample used at least 7 million PBMCs. Primers used in a second PCR of roughly 6 to 12 cycles were a sample-barcoded 5' primer and a J-beta primer mix. A template-switch adaptor with 12 random nucleotides tagged each cDNA molecule. TCRdb used MiXCR to reprocess the 5' RACE reads, holding one entry per CDR3 protein. The sample includes about 2 million distinct CDR3 sequences, less than 50% of them seen just once. As regards this clonotype: Its antigen is not identified.

The receptor comes from a woman between 40 and 50 years old in good health. The sequencing input was blood. V is TRBV27 and J is TRBJ2-7; D unclear. CDR3 bases: TGTGCCAGCAGTTTCGTCCCTTTGGATTCCTACGAGCAGTACTTC. Translating it yields CASSFVPLDSYEQYF.